These T cell receptor beta chains were read from a single sample in a study of beta chain features in type 1 diabetes. Clones were read by immunoSEQ multiplex PCR, and TCRdb kept only the in-frame ones, dropping some. The table lists about 280,000 clones, about 15% of them singletons. Specimen: naive CD4+ T cells from blood. The source is a man between 18 and 35 years old with type 1 diabetes. CDR3s include the opening cysteine and the closing phenylalanine or tryptophan. The D gene is left open where the match is weak. Clone size is stated in some rows and not others, as once, few, many or a class when expanded.

D: NA
J: TRBJ1-4
V: TRBV5-1
size: NA
CDR3: CASSLSTGRTNEKLFF
DNA: TGCGCCAGCAGCTTGTCGACAGGACGAACTAATGAAAAACTGTTTTTT

D: NA
J: TRBJ1-2
V: TRBV30
size: few
CDR3: CACRGGGGLYGYTF
DNA: TGTGCCTGCCGCGGAGGGGGAGGGCTCTATGGCTACACCTTC

D: NA
J: TRBJ2-1
V: TRBV5-1
size: NA
CDR3: CASSPTGNEQFF
DNA: TGCGCCAGCAGCCCGACTGGGAATGAGCAGTTCTTC

D: TRBD1
J: TRBJ1-2
V: TRBV5-1
size: NA
CDR3: CASSVRDRGGYTF
DNA: TGCGCCAGCAGCGTCCGGGACAGGGGCGGCTACACCTTC

D: TRBD1
J: TRBJ1-2
V: TRBV30
size: NA
CDR3: CAWSVPQGAYTFYGYTF
DNA: TGTGCCTGGAGTGTACCGCAGGGGGCTTACACCTTCTATGGCTACACCTTC

D: NA
J: TRBJ2-5
V: TRBV30
size: NA
CDR3: CAWSANFQETQYF
DNA: TGTGCCTGGAGTGCAAACTTCCAAGAGACCCAGTACTTC

D: TRBD2
J: TRBJ2-2
V: TRBV5-4
size: NA
CDR3: CASSISGRATGELFF
DNA: TGTGCCAGCAGTATAAGCGGGAGGGCCACCGGGGAGCTGTTTTTT

D: NA
J: TRBJ1-5
V: TRBV30
size: NA
CDR3: CAWSDGEVQPQHF
DNA: TGTGCCTGGAGTGACGGGGAGGTTCAGCCCCAGCATTTT

D: NA
J: TRBJ2-7
V: TRBV7-2
size: few
CDR3: CASSLVGGEVPYEQYF
DNA: TGTGCCAGCAGCTTAGTCGGCGGGGAGGTTCCCTACGAGCAGTACTTC

D: NA
J: TRBJ1-5
V: TRBV7-9
size: NA
CDR3: CASSLQGSGYQPQHF
DNA: TGTGCCAGCAGCCTACAGGGCTCCGGGTATCAGCCCCAGCATTTT

D: NA
J: TRBJ1-1
V: TRBV6-6
size: NA
CDR3: CASSPQGNGNTEAFF
DNA: TGTGCCAGCAGTCCACAGGGCAATGGAAACACTGAAGCTTTCTTT

D: TRBD1
J: TRBJ1-5
V: TRBV7-8
size: NA
CDR3: CASSQFYRQGDQPQHF
DNA: TGTGCCAGCAGCCAATTCTATCGACAGGGGGATCAGCCCCAGCATTTT

D: TRBD1
J: TRBJ1-1
V: TRBV6-5
size: NA
CDR3: CASRQGLNTEAFF
DNA: TGTGCCAGCCGACAGGGGTTGAACACTGAAGCTTTCTTT

D: TRBD2
J: TRBJ2-3
V: TRBV7-8
size: NA
CDR3: CASSLLAGAQSTDTQYF
DNA: TGTGCCAGCAGCCTACTAGCGGGGGCGCAAAGCACAGATACGCAGTATTTT

D: TRBD1
J: TRBJ2-1
V: TRBV7-2
size: NA
CDR3: CASSSVLGQVGPYNEQFF
DNA: TGTGCCAGCAGCTCGGTTTTGGGACAGGTGGGCCCCTACAATGAGCAGTTCTTC

D: NA
J: TRBJ2-1
V: TRBV5-6
size: few
CDR3: CASSLPGADEQFF
DNA: TGTGCCAGCAGCTTGCCAGGGGCGGATGAGCAGTTCTTC

D: TRBD2
J: TRBJ2-5
V: TRBV6-6
size: few
CDR3: CASSGRGGETQYF
DNA: TGTGCCAGCAGTGGCCGCGGGGGAGAGACCCAGTACTTC

D: TRBD2
J: TRBJ2-7
V: TRBV5-4
size: few
CDR3: CASSLAGGRASREQYF
DNA: TGTGCCAGCAGCTTGGCGGGCGGGAGGGCCTCACGCGAGCAGTACTTC

D: NA
J: TRBJ2-2
V: TRBV9
size: few
CDR3: CASSLQGHTGELFF
DNA: TGTGCCAGCAGCCTACAGGGCCACACCGGGGAGCTGTTTTTT

D: TRBD1
J: TRBJ2-3
V: TRBV4-3
size: few
CDR3: CASSQGAGGRADTQYF
DNA: TGCGCCAGCAGCCAAGGTGCAGGGGGCCGGGCAGATACGCAGTATTTT